This T cell receptor (beta chain) appears in the sequencing data of a study of shared clonotypes between healthy human individuals. At the level of the study: CD4 naive cells filled three plates per donor, CD4 memory three, CD8 naive two and CD8 memory one. General study findings and limits: Represented genetic and exposure-history diversity was restricted by having few donors. It was anticipated that sequencing depth would influence how many clonotypes donors shared.

The CDR3 runs 17 residues. Deletions cut 3 bases from V and 0 bases from J, with 15 bases between. CDR1 and CDR2 from the germline V gene are SGDLS and YYNGEE. Some clones are missing from TCRdb's copy, which holds only in-frame ones; the method was immunoSEQ multiplex PCR. The sample contains 550,000 to 850,000 clones, roughly 70% of which appear only once. Both subsets, CD45RA+ naive and CD45RA-negative memory, were split from the CD4+ cells. This clone appeared a few times. Antigen unknown. The chain employs TRBV9 and TRBJ1-4; D gene ambiguous. The sequence was obtained from a woman in her 30s in good health. Sequencing was carried out using memory CD4+ T cells sorted from blood. Subset defined: CD45RA-negative fraction. CDR3 DNA sequence: TGTGCCAGCAGCGCGGCCCGTTCTCCTTCAACTAATGAAAAACTGTTTTTT. It yields the protein CASSAARSPSTNEKLFF.